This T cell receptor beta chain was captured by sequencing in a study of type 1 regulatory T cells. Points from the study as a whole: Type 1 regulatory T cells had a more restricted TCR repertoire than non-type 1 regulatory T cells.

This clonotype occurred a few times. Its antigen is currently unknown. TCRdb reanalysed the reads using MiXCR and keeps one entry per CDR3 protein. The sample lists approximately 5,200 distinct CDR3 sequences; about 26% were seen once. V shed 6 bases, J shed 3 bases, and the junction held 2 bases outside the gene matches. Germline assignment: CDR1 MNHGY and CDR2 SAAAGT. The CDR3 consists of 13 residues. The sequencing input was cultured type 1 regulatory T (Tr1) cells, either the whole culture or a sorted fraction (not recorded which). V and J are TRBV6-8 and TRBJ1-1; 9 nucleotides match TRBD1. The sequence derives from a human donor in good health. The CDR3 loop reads CASRWTGDTEAFF. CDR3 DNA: TGTGCCAGCAGATGGACAGGGGACACTGAAGCTTTCTTT.